Included here is one TCR beta chain sequence, with context. The data derive from a study of T cell changes during pregnancy in multiple sclerosis. Germline CDR1 MNHNS, CDR2 SASEGT. V lost 4 bases and J 0 bases, leaving 12 bases between the germline ends. The CDR3 covers 15 residues. The repertoire was sequenced with immunoSEQ multiplex PCR; TCRdb's copy has only in-frame clones and lacks some. The sample holds under 100,000 clones, 91% seen once. This sequence was found in a female donor in good health, enrolled as a control in a pregnancy study. The source was peripheral blood, collected in the first trimester of pregnancy. This chain links TRBV6-1 with TRBJ1-1; no clear D. CDR3 coding DNA: TGTGCCAGCAGTGGGATGGAACAGATGAACACTGAAGCTTTCTTT. This codes for CASSGMEQMNTEAFF.